This T cell receptor beta chain comes out of a study of cytomegalovirus exposure and HLA in healthy donors. The CDR3 length is 15 residues. CDR1 is MDHEN and CDR2 is SYDVKM in the germline V gene. Germline trimming cut 2 bases from V and 6 bases from J; bases unmatched to any gene: 7. The PCR ran on 60 Vbeta and 13 Jbeta primers. Sequencing used immunoSEQ multiplex PCR; TCRdb keeps in-frame clones, though not all of them. This table holds around 170,000 clones, 70% to 80% found once. The clonotype originates from a woman aged 40 to 50 in good health and CMV-seronegative. Sequencing used PBMCs. The chain couples TRBV28 to TRBJ2-7; TRBD1 agrees at 10 bases. CDR3 region: CASSLLGTGAGEQYF. The CDR3 bases are TGTGCCAGCAGTTTACTCGGGACAGGGGCCGGCGAGCAGTACTTC.